The 16 T cell receptor beta chains presented below share a single source sample, sequenced in a study of T cells in Graves' hyperthyroidism and ophthalmopathy. Authors of the study amplified TCR beta CDR3 regions from RNA transcripts. HTBI primers were the set used in a first-round RT-PCR of the TCR CDR3. TCRdb fed the multiplex PCR reads into MiXCR, producing one record per CDR3 protein. The table records hundreds of thousands of distinct CDR3 sequences, over 20% of them present only once. The source material was blood. These receptors came from a man aged 25-40 years with Graves' ophthalmopathy.

This clonotype was detected ten times or more. The rearrangement joins TRBV5-1 to TRBJ2-1; the D is unclear. Germline lookup yields CDR1 SGHRS and CDR2 YFSETQ. The CDR3 totals 12 residues. V shed 2 bases and J shed 7 bases, with 7 bases lying between them. Here the CDR3 reads CASSLWGNEQFF. The CDR3 DNA follows: TGCGCCAGCAGCTTATGGGGAAATGAGCAGTTCTTC.

The chain joins TRBV10-1 to TRBJ2-7; D not certain. The germline gives CDR1 WNHNN, CDR2 SYGVQD (reference sequence). This CDR3 has 14 residues. The V gene lost 0 bases and the J gene lost 7 bases, with 13 bases spanning the gap. This CDR3 is CASSESMTAVEQYF. The CDR3, as DNA: TGCGCCAGCAGTGAGTCTATGACTGCTGTTGAGCAGTACTTC.

The V and J genes are TRBV6-1 and TRBJ2-7; 7 bases are a match to TRBD1. J lost 2 bases, V lost 10 bases, and 8 bases had no gene match. This CDR3 has 13 residues. CDR1 is MNHNS and CDR2 is SASEGT in the germline V gene. CDR3 loop: CATGKGGPYEQYF. CDR3 bases: TGTGCCACCGGGAAAGGGGGCCCCTACGAGCAGTACTTC.

In this sample, this clonotype turned up many times. The chain uses TRBV11-3 and TRBJ1-5; D gene unclear. Germline CDR1 is SGHNT and CDR2 is YENEEA. This CDR3 region has 14 residues. The V and J ends lost 3 bases and 3 bases respectively, with 9 bases between them. CDR3 nucleotide sequence: TGTGCCAGCAGCTTTTCGGGTCCCAATCAGCCCCAGCATTTT. Protein sequence: CASSFSGPNQPQHF.

This clonotype was picked up a small number of times. The chain links TRBV5-5 to TRBJ2-7; TRBD2 might be the D (6 bases). Germline V CDR1 and CDR2: SGHKS, YYEKEE (reference sequence). This CDR3 contains 13 residues. Trimming left V 3 bases short and J 6 bases short, with 13 bases between. CDR3 sequence: CASSSRGVTEQYF. CDR3 coding DNA: TGTGCCAGCAGCTCGCGCGGGGTTACCGAGCAGTACTTC.

The CDR3 DNA sequence: TGTGCCAGCAGTTTGAGGAGGCCCCTACAGGGCTATGGCTACACCTTC. Its translation: CASSLRRPLQGYGYTF. The chain couples TRBV12-3 or TRBV12-4 to TRBJ1-2, with D possibly being TRBD1 (6 bases). Between the trimmed V and J ends, which lost 3 bases and 4 bases, there was a span of 18 bases. CDR3 size: 16 residues.

This clonotype was counted ten times or more. This chain connects TRBV3-1 to TRBJ1-4; 8 bases line up with TRBD1. The CDR3 is made up of 16 amino acids. Per the germline V gene, CDR1 is LGHDT and CDR2 is YNNKEL (reference sequence). Germline trimming cut 4 bases from V and 7 bases from J; bases unmatched to any gene: 11. The CDR3 here is CASSLAQGEGGEKLFF. The CDR3 nucleotides are TGTGCCAGCAGCCTCGCACAGGGGGAAGGGGGTGAAAAACTGTTTTTT.

This clonotype was detected a few times. The chain recombines TRBV7-3 with TRBJ1-4; D gene ambiguous. The CDR3 is made up of 13 amino acids. Germline V gene sequence: CDR1 SGHTA, CDR2 FQGTGA. Trimming pared 5 bases from V and 5 bases from J, leaving 9 bases between. The chain's CDR3 is CASSRDPNEKLFF. The CDR3 coding sequence is TGTGCCAGCAGCCGGGATCCCAATGAAAAACTGTTTTTT.

This clonotype was observed a handful of times. J is TRBJ1-5 and V is TRBV28; 10 bases align to TRBD1. The germline V gene has CDR1 MDHEN and CDR2 SYDVKM. This CDR3 spans 15 amino acids. V shed 7 bases, J shed 2 bases, and the junction held 5 bases outside the gene matches. DNA for the CDR3: TGTGCCAGCATTCTGGGGACAGGGGGCAATCAGCCCCAGCATTTT. Protein sequence: CASILGTGGNQPQHF.

This clonotype was found a few times. The chain has TRBV4-2 and TRBJ2-3; 7 bases align to TRBD2. The CDR3 is 16 residues long. V dropped 0 bases and J dropped 6; count of bases not matched to a gene: 9. The V gene's germline CDR1 is LGHNA and CDR2 YNFKEQ. The CDR3 DNA sequence: TGTGCCAGCAGCCAAGATGTAGGGGAGGGCCCGGATACGCAGTATTTT. It encodes CASSQDVGEGPDTQYF.

The rearrangement joins TRBV10-2 to TRBJ1-5; a possible D gene is TRBD1 (5 bases). The CDR3 sequence is 15 residues long. The V gene's germline CDR1 is WSHSY and CDR2 SAAADI. V gave up 4 bases and J gave up 4 bases, with 14 bases separating them. The CDR3 DNA reads TGCGCCAGCAGTGTATCAGGGTTTTGGAATCAGCCCCAGCATTTT. This translates into CASSVSGFWNQPQHF.

This clonotype has ten or more counts. V is TRBV28 and J is TRBJ2-7, with TRBD1 identical over 7 bases. The CDR3 is made up of 13 amino acids. The J segment lost 6 bases and the V segment lost 3 bases, leaving 5 bases of the junction unmatched. CDR1 MDHEN and CDR2 SYDVKM come from the germline V gene. CDR3 sequence reads: CASSLTGRIEQYF. Written as DNA, the CDR3 is TGTGCCAGCAGTTTGACAGGGAGAATCGAGCAGTACTTC.

This clonotype was counted at least ten times. The V and J genes are TRBV2 and TRBJ2-5; D is possibly TRBD2 (5 bases). Trimming removed 4 bases at V and 2 bases at J, with 20 bases between. In germline, CDR1 is SNHLY, CDR2 FYNNEI. The CDR3 is 17 amino acids. CDR3 nucleotides: TGTGCCAGCAGTGCCTCCTTGAGCGGCTACCAACAAGAGACCCAGTACTTC. Residues: CASSASLSGYQQETQYF.

The chain links TRBV3-1 to TRBJ2-7, with 9 bases fitting TRBD2. CDR1 and CDR2 (germline): LGHDT, YNNKEL (reference sequence). The V gene end was trimmed by 8 bases and the J gene end by 2 bases; junction bases not matched to a gene: 19. This CDR3 spans 18 amino acids. CDR3 sequence reads: CASSPKGGPLAGTYEQYF. The CDR3 nucleotides are TGTGCCAGCTCACCAAAGGGAGGGCCACTAGCGGGTACCTACGAGCAGTACTTC.

The chain has TRBV5-1 and TRBJ2-1; 12 positions match TRBD2. The length of the CDR3 is 18 residues. CDR1 and CDR2 from the germline V gene are SGHRS and YFSETQ. With 3 bases clipped from V and 4 bases from J, the junction kept 11 bases outside the gene matches. CDR3: CASSSLALLAGGYNEQFF. CDR3 sequence (DNA): TGCGCCAGCAGCTCCCTCGCCCTACTAGCGGGAGGATACAATGAGCAGTTCTTC.

The sample holds a few counts of this clonotype. The chain employs TRBV15 and TRBJ1-5; D remains unclear. This CDR3 contains 13 residues. Trimming cost V 2 bases and J 6 bases, with 8 bases left between them. Germline lookup yields CDR1 LNHNV and CDR2 YYDKDF (reference sequence). The CDR3 DNA sequence: TGTGCCACCAGCAGACCAGAAACTCAGCCCCAGCATTTT. It yields the protein CATSRPETQPQHF. Variable domain in full (rest from reference TRBV15 and TRBJ1-5): DAMVIQNPRYQVTQFGKPVTLSCSQTLNHNVMYWYQQKSSQAPKLLFHYYDKDFNNEADTPDNFQSRRPNTSFCFLDIRSPGLGDTAMYLCATSRPETQPQHFGDGTRLSIL.